This is a list of T cell receptor beta chains from one sample in a study of radiation and T cells in renal cell carcinoma. Repertoires were generated with immunoSEQ multiplex PCR, while TCRdb's copy carries only in-frame clones and drops some. The sample has some 150,000 clones, approximately 90% seen once; the top ten hold more than 10%. The sample in question was blood, obtained from a patient whose treatment included radiotherapy and nephrectomy. The receptors were gathered from a woman in her fifties or sixties with renal cell carcinoma. The CDR3 runs from the conserved cysteine through the conserved F or W. Fields, in order: clone size, V gene, D gene, J gene, CDR3 protein, CDR3 DNA. D genes are given only for firm matches. Rows may omit the clone size; those that give it use once, few, many or a size class.

clone_size: once; v_call: TRBV19; d_call: -; j_call: TRBJ2-3; cdr3_aa: CATLPTVPSTDTQYF; cdr3_nt: TGTGCCACCCTCCCGACAGTCCCTAGCACAGATACGCAGTATTTT
clone_size: -; v_call: TRBV30; d_call: -; j_call: TRBJ1-2; cdr3_aa: CAWEGGTYGYTF; cdr3_nt: TGTGCCTGGGAGGGGGGAACTTATGGCTACACCTTC
clone_size: -; v_call: TRBV2; d_call: TRBD1; j_call: TRBJ1-2; cdr3_aa: CASDGQGFNYGYTF; cdr3_nt: TGTGCCAGCGACGGACAGGGCTTTAACTATGGCTACACCTTC
clone_size: -; v_call: TRBV30; d_call: -; j_call: TRBJ2-5; cdr3_aa: CAWGGGETQYF; cdr3_nt: TGTGCCTGGGGTGGGGGGGAGACCCAGTACTTC
clone_size: -; v_call: TRBV6-1; d_call: -; j_call: TRBJ2-2; cdr3_aa: CASSIFSNTGELFF; cdr3_nt: TGTGCCAGCAGTATTTTTTCGAACACCGGGGAGCTGTTTTTT
clone_size: -; v_call: TRBV4-1; d_call: TRBD2; j_call: TRBJ2-1; cdr3_aa: CASSLGLAAYNEQFF; cdr3_nt: TGCGCCAGCAGCCTGGGACTAGCGGCCTACAATGAGCAGTTCTTC
clone_size: few; v_call: TRBV19; d_call: -; j_call: TRBJ1-1; cdr3_aa: CASSRMVSGTEAFF; cdr3_nt: TGTGCCAGTAGTAGGATGGTCTCGGGCACTGAAGCTTTCTTT
clone_size: -; v_call: TRBV6-5; d_call: -; j_call: TRBJ1-1; cdr3_aa: CATSSGKTITEAFF; cdr3_nt: TGTGCCACCTCCTCAGGGAAAACTATCACTGAAGCTTTCTTT
clone_size: -; v_call: TRBV5-4; d_call: -; j_call: TRBJ2-5; cdr3_aa: CASSSGTGETQYF; cdr3_nt: TGTGCCAGCAGCTCTGGGACGGGAGAGACCCAGTACTTC
clone_size: -; v_call: TRBV25-1; d_call: TRBD2; j_call: TRBJ2-3; cdr3_aa: CASSEFRRGGNTDTQYF; cdr3_nt: TGTGCCAGCAGTGAATTTAGGCGGGGGGGTAACACAGATACGCAGTATTTT
clone_size: -; v_call: TRBV29-1; d_call: -; j_call: TRBJ2-2; cdr3_aa: CSVDRVEGGELFF; cdr3_nt: TGCAGCGTTGACAGGGTTGAGGGCGGGGAGCTGTTTTTT
clone_size: -; v_call: TRBV29-1; d_call: -; j_call: TRBJ2-1; cdr3_aa: CSVENRVIGNNEQFF; cdr3_nt: TGCAGCGTTGAAAACAGGGTCATTGGAAACAATGAGCAGTTCTTC
clone_size: -; v_call: TRBV2; d_call: TRBD2; j_call: TRBJ2-1; cdr3_aa: CASRMTSGVYNEQFF; cdr3_nt: TGTGCCAGCAGGATGACTAGCGGGGTTTACAATGAGCAGTTCTTC
clone_size: -; v_call: TRBV7-3; d_call: TRBD1; j_call: TRBJ1-1; cdr3_aa: CASSRDSYTEAFF; cdr3_nt: TGTGCCAGCAGCCGGGACAGTTACACTGAAGCTTTCTTT
clone_size: -; v_call: TRBV5-1; d_call: -; j_call: TRBJ1-1; cdr3_aa: CASSLAGRSAFF; cdr3_nt: TGCGCCAGCAGCTTGGCCGGCAGGAGCGCTTTCTTT
clone_size: -; v_call: TRBV2; d_call: TRBD1; j_call: TRBJ2-6; cdr3_aa: CASRPRDSHSGANVLTF; cdr3_nt: TGTGCCAGCAGACCCCGGGACAGTCACTCTGGGGCCAACGTCCTGACTTTC
clone_size: -; v_call: TRBV19; d_call: TRBD1; j_call: TRBJ2-5; cdr3_aa: CASSSGTGGRETQYF; cdr3_nt: TGTGCCAGTAGTTCCGGGACAGGGGGCAGAGAGACCCAGTACTTC
clone_size: -; v_call: TRBV10-3; d_call: TRBD1; j_call: TRBJ2-3; cdr3_aa: CAISETGGGTDTQYF; cdr3_nt: TGTGCCATCAGTGAAACAGGGGGCGGAACAGATACGCAGTATTTT
clone_size: -; v_call: TRBV6-5; d_call: TRBD1; j_call: TRBJ1-5; cdr3_aa: CASSRNRGLGQPQHF; cdr3_nt: TGTGCCAGCAGTCGGAACAGGGGGCTAGGTCAGCCCCAGCATTTT
clone_size: -; v_call: TRBV7-2; d_call: TRBD2; j_call: TRBJ2-5; cdr3_aa: CASSLVGGGLQETQYF; cdr3_nt: TGTGCCAGCAGCTTAGTGGGCGGGGGATTACAAGAGACCCAGTACTTC
clone_size: -; v_call: TRBV18; d_call: -; j_call: TRBJ1-5; cdr3_aa: CASSPGGNQPQHF; cdr3_nt: TGTGCCAGCTCACCGGGCGGCAATCAGCCCCAGCATTTT
clone_size: -; v_call: TRBV7-8; d_call: -; j_call: TRBJ1-6; cdr3_aa: CASSLALGPYNSPLHF; cdr3_nt: TGTGCCAGCAGCTTAGCTCTCGGGCCCTATAATTCACCCCTCCACTTT
clone_size: -; v_call: TRBV6-1; d_call: -; j_call: TRBJ2-2; cdr3_aa: CASSEMTGNTGELFF; cdr3_nt: TGTGCCAGCAGTGAAATGACAGGGAACACCGGGGAGCTGTTTTTT
clone_size: -; v_call: TRBV6-1; d_call: TRBD1; j_call: TRBJ1-2; cdr3_aa: CASSEGGTGQYGYTF; cdr3_nt: TGTGCCAGCAGTGAAGGGGGGACAGGGCAGTATGGCTACACCTTC
clone_size: -; v_call: TRBV4-1; d_call: TRBD2; j_call: TRBJ2-3; cdr3_aa: CASSQSRTSGALWDTQYF; cdr3_nt: TGCGCCAGCAGCCAAAGCAGGACTAGCGGGGCCCTGTGGGATACGCAGTATTTT
clone_size: -; v_call: TRBV7-8; d_call: TRBD1; j_call: TRBJ1-1; cdr3_aa: CASSLAQGASGAEAFF; cdr3_nt: TGTGCCAGCAGCTTAGCGCAGGGGGCGAGCGGCGCTGAAGCTTTCTTT
clone_size: -; v_call: TRBV7-2; d_call: TRBD1; j_call: TRBJ1-5; cdr3_aa: CASSLEGTGADNQPQHF; cdr3_nt: TGTGCCAGCAGCTTAGAGGGGACAGGGGCTGACAATCAGCCCCAGCATTTT
clone_size: -; v_call: TRBV6-6; d_call: -; j_call: TRBJ1-5; cdr3_aa: CASSYSWTADQPQHF; cdr3_nt: TGTGCCAGCAGTTACTCTTGGACGGCCGATCAGCCCCAGCATTTT
clone_size: -; v_call: TRBV7-2; d_call: TRBD1; j_call: TRBJ2-7; cdr3_aa: CASSPGTVLYEQYF; cdr3_nt: TGTGCCAGCAGCCCCGGGACAGTTTTATACGAGCAGTACTTC
clone_size: -; v_call: TRBV5-6; d_call: -; j_call: TRBJ2-3; cdr3_aa: CASSPGLVRSFSTDTQYF; cdr3_nt: TGTGCCAGCAGCCCGGGTCTGGTCAGATCTTTTAGCACAGATACGCAGTATTTT
clone_size: -; v_call: TRBV29-1; d_call: -; j_call: TRBJ2-5; cdr3_aa: CSVLLGGQETQYF; cdr3_nt: TGCAGCGTTCTGTTAGGAGGCCAAGAGACCCAGTACTTC
clone_size: -; v_call: TRBV2; d_call: -; j_call: TRBJ2-2; cdr3_aa: CASSETPGNTGELFF; cdr3_nt: TGTGCCAGCAGTGAAACCCCAGGGAACACCGGGGAGCTGTTTTTT
clone_size: -; v_call: TRBV19; d_call: -; j_call: TRBJ2-7; cdr3_aa: CASSTGSNYEQYF; cdr3_nt: TGTGCCAGTAGTACGGGGTCTAACTACGAGCAGTACTTC
clone_size: once; v_call: TRBV15; d_call: -; j_call: TRBJ2-1; cdr3_aa: CATTYRLGNYNEQFF; cdr3_nt: TGTGCCACCACCTATCGACTAGGAAACTACAATGAGCAGTTCTTC
clone_size: -; v_call: TRBV9; d_call: -; j_call: TRBJ2-5; cdr3_aa: CASSVAHTEETQYF; cdr3_nt: TGTGCCAGCAGCGTAGCCCACACGGAAGAGACCCAGTACTTC
clone_size: -; v_call: TRBV7-2; d_call: TRBD1; j_call: TRBJ1-3; cdr3_aa: CASSLNRGQGAFGNTIYF; cdr3_nt: TGTGCCAGCAGCCTAAATCGAGGACAGGGGGCTTTTGGAAACACCATATATTTT
clone_size: once; v_call: TRBV5-5; d_call: -; j_call: TRBJ1-2; cdr3_aa: CASSLHGSGRITGGYGYTF; cdr3_nt: TGTGCCAGCAGCTTGCACGGGTCGGGGAGAATCACCGGCGGCTATGGCTACACCTTC
clone_size: -; v_call: TRBV19; d_call: -; j_call: TRBJ1-2; cdr3_aa: CASSARDGGTNYGYTF; cdr3_nt: TGTGCCAGTAGTGCAAGGGACGGAGGAACTAACTATGGCTACACCTTC
clone_size: -; v_call: TRBV6-1; d_call: -; j_call: TRBJ1-6; cdr3_aa: CASSSSRSSPLHF; cdr3_nt: TGTGCCAGCAGTTCCTCGAGGAGTTCACCCCTCCACTTT
clone_size: -; v_call: TRBV7-2; d_call: TRBD1; j_call: TRBJ2-2; cdr3_aa: CASSGRQGHTGELFF; cdr3_nt: TGTGCCAGCAGCGGAAGACAGGGCCACACCGGGGAGCTGTTTTTT
clone_size: -; v_call: TRBV19; d_call: -; j_call: TRBJ2-3; cdr3_aa: CASSLLGDDTQYF; cdr3_nt: TGTGCCAGTAGTCTACTAGGAGATGATACGCAGTATTTT